This entry features one T cell receptor (beta chain) sequence. The antigen is undetermined. The sample is drawn from a study of cytomegalovirus exposure and HLA in healthy donors. Study-wide results and limits: Available immune exposure information was restricted to CMV serostatus only. A later analysis found common viral pathogens apparently linked to several of the most significant clusters. The HLA-A and HLA-B alleles of most subjects were reportedly predicted accurately from TCR beta sequences.

Amplification used 60 Vbeta primers and 13 Jbeta primers. As processed by the authors: An analysis that came later counted 80 million or so unique TCR beta chains, approximately 12 million shared. Libraries were prepared by immunoSEQ multiplex PCR; TCRdb keeps only in-frame clonotypes and omits some of them. V and J calls and clone size are those listed in that table; D and trimming were worked out from the DNA. The table for this sample gives about 77,000 clones. CDR3 size: 15 residues. Germline CDR1 MNHNS, CDR2 SASEGT. Trimming at V came to 5 bases and at J to 7 bases, leaving 11 bases not matched to a gene.

V and J are TRBV6-1 and TRBJ1-2; 9 nucleotides line up with TRBD1. What was sequenced was PBMCs. This TCR came from a man aged 50-59 years in good health and CMV-seropositive. The CDR3 loop is CASSSSGTGTGGYTF. In DNA form, the CDR3 reads TGTGCCAGCAGTTCGTCGGGGACAGGGACCGGTGGCTACACCTTC.